This is a list of T cell receptor beta chains from one sample in a study of T cell repertoires in cytomegalovirus infection. These receptors lack a known antigen. A single record per CDR3 protein comes from TCRdb applying MiXCR to the reads. The sample shows some 590,000 distinct CDR3 sequences, about 39% of them seen only once. Sample: cultured PBMCs, taken from culture after CMV antigen stimulation. The receptors derive from a human donor in good health (CMV status not recorded). Some clones in this sample may be carry-over from other donors' samples. Both conserved end residues are part of each CDR3. A D gene is named only where the DNA matches it firmly.

V gene	J gene	D gene	CDR3 protein
TRBV7-9	TRBJ2-7	TRBD1	CASSFGQGGYEQYF
TRBV6-1	TRBJ1-5	-	CASRDGSSNQPQHF
TRBV12-3/TRBV12-4	TRBJ2-7	-	CASRDREWGYF
TRBV28	TRBJ1-6	-	CASRTGGLNSPLHF
TRBV11-2	TRBJ2-3	TRBD2	CASSLRSPSGTSGGPSTDTQYF
TRBV7-8	TRBJ1-3	TRBD1	CASSKRDRRNTIYF
TRBV12-3/TRBV12-4	TRBJ1-3	TRBD1	CASSFTGAGNTIYF
TRBV7-2	TRBJ2-7	-	CASRGGGRAYEQYF
TRBV4-1	TRBJ1-1	-	CASSQVRAGQLVNTEAFF
TRBV7-8	TRBJ2-3	TRBD2	CASSPHHSGGRTDTQYF
TRBV12-3/TRBV12-4	TRBJ2-7	TRBD1	CASSLKGALYEQYF
TRBV5-4	TRBJ1-2	TRBD1	CASSRRDSPNYGYTF
TRBV4-1	TRBJ2-7	TRBD2	CASSQTLAGEQYF
TRBV20-1	TRBJ1-5	-	CSASGIGQPQHF
TRBV5-1	TRBJ2-1	-	CASSGGVVARDEQFF
TRBV7-6	TRBJ2-2	TRBD2	CASSLEASGYTGELFF
TRBV28	TRBJ2-4	-	CASSFAGTLNIQYF
TRBV11-2	TRBJ2-1	-	CACYPRDGGNYEQFF
TRBV10-3	TRBJ1-1	TRBD1	CAISGQGRITEAFF
TRBV5-1	TRBJ2-7	TRBD1	CASSTRDSRSGEQYF
TRBV12-3/TRBV12-4	TRBJ1-5	-	CASSEGVQPQHF
TRBV2	TRBJ2-2	-	CASSDLRGVGELFF
TRBV12-5	TRBJ1-1	-	CASGLVQGWGPFAEAFF
TRBV6-8	TRBJ2-1	-	CASSRPSPDEQFF
TRBV20-1	TRBJ2-3	-	CSARSRVSTDTQYF
TRBV7-6	TRBJ2-7	TRBD2	CASSLFSGGFSYEQYF
TRBV4-2	TRBJ2-3	-	CASSQDGPITSTDTQYF
TRBV12-5	TRBJ1-3	-	CASGGSGNTIYF
TRBV7-2	TRBJ2-4	TRBD2	CASSGGLAGASLAKNIQYF
TRBV19	TRBJ1-5	-	CASSFPGAGLNQPQHF
TRBV7-8	TRBJ2-7	-	CASSETGYEQYF
TRBV12-3/TRBV12-4	TRBJ2-7	-	CASSPNVGEQYF
TRBV27	TRBJ2-2	TRBD2	CASSLRGRVTGELFF
TRBV7-9	TRBJ1-2	TRBD1	CASAGGSHGYTF
TRBV7-4	TRBJ2-1	TRBD2	CASKGEGLANNEQFF
TRBV6-8	TRBJ2-3	-	CASSYGTTDTQYF
TRBV6-5	TRBJ2-1	TRBD2	CASSFRLAVDEQFF